Following are 27 T cell receptor beta chains from one sample sequenced in a study of human T cells and chemical hapten exposure. Described time point: pre-sensitization, week 0. Treatment in this sample: therapeutic diphenylcyclopropenone sensitization with weekly scalp DPC. TCRdb processed the RACE reads anew with MiXCR; each CDR3 protein has one entry. The sample carries roughly 88,000 distinct CDR3 sequences, around 10% recorded once. Here the sequenced sample was whole blood, taken in connection with sensitization to the hapten diphenylcyclopropenone (DPC). The receptors derive from a woman aged 40-49 years with alopecia areata. Some clones in this sample may be carry-over from other donors' samples.

The chain uses TRBV6-6 and TRBJ2-1, with 7 bases that match TRBD1. The CDR3 is 14 residues long. J gave up 6 bases and V 6 bases, and 8 bases lay outside the gene matches. Germline V CDR1 and CDR2: MNHNY, SVGAGI (reference sequence). This CDR3 is CASSLTRQGNEQFF. The DNA of the CDR3 is TGTGCCAGCAGCCTAACCCGACAGGGCAATGAGCAGTTCTTC.

This clonotype was picked up many times. The chain joins TRBV28 to TRBJ1-1, with TRBD1 matching over 8 bases. The germline gives CDR1 MDHEN, CDR2 SYDVKM. The length of the CDR3 is 14 residues. The ends lost 5 bases at V and 4 bases at J; junction bases unmatched: 6. CDR3 bases: TGTGCCAGCAGTCGTGGACAGGGAGGCACTGAAGCTTTCTTT. Amino acids: CASSRGQGGTEAFF.

The gene calls are TRBV6-5 and TRBJ1-6, with unresolved D. V was clipped by 4 bases and J by 2 bases, with 9 bases between them. In germline, CDR1 is MNHEY, CDR2 SVGAGI. The CDR3 consists of 15 residues. The CDR3 region is CASSWGNPYNSPLHF. In DNA form, the CDR3 reads TGTGCCAGCAGTTGGGGTAACCCCTATAATTCACCCCTCCACTTT.

This clonotype has at least ten counts. This rearrangement joins TRBV4-1 to TRBJ2-2; D gene uncertain. Germline V lookup: CDR1 MGHRA, CDR2 YSYEKL. The CDR3 runs to 13 residues. The V gene lost 6 bases and the J gene lost 6 bases, with 11 bases spanning the gap. For the CDR3, the DNA is TGCGCCAGCAGACCAGGAGTCCCCGGGGAGCTGTTTTTT. Translated: CASRPGVPGELFF.

This chain connects TRBV20-1 to TRBJ1-1; TRBD1 is a possible D gene (6 bases). The V and J ends lost 5 bases and 5 bases respectively, with 15 bases between them. This CDR3 has 13 amino acids. Germline loops: CDR1 DFQATT, CDR2 SNEGSKA (reference sequence). CDR3 sequence: CSADGQRGTEAFF. The CDR3 DNA reads TGCAGTGCTGACGGTCAGAGGGGGACTGAAGCTTTCTTT.

This clonotype came up many times. In DNA form, the CDR3 reads TGTGCCAGCAGCCTCTCCCGCCGGGGGGGCACAGATACGCAGTATTTT. Translation: CASSLSRRGGTDTQYF. The chain links TRBV7-8 to TRBJ2-3; 7 bases match TRBD2. V trimming: 5 bases; J trimming: 1 base; junction bases outside the gene matches: 9. This CDR3 spans 16 amino acids. From germline, CDR1 is SGHVS and CDR2 FQNEAQ.

This chain links TRBV19 with TRBJ2-4; D unresolved. Trimming took off 1 base at V and 1 base at J, with 14 bases between the two ends. Germline CDR1 is LNHDA and CDR2 is SQIVND (reference sequence). CDR3 length equals 17 residues. For the CDR3, the DNA is TGTGCCAGTAGTATAGGCTCCCACCCGGAGGCCAAAAACATTCAGTACTTC. The encoded protein is CASSIGSHPEAKNIQYF.

Many counts were recorded for this clonotype. This chain uses TRBV29-1 with TRBJ1-5, with D perhaps matching TRBD1 (6 bases). This CDR3 comprises 13 residues. Looked up from germline, CDR1 is SQVTM and CDR2 is ANQGSEA. V lost 4 bases to trimming and J lost 5 bases, with 12 bases between them. As DNA, the CDR3 is TGCAGCGTTGGGGGGGCCAGGGATCAGCCCCAGCATTTT. Translated, it gives CSVGGARDQPQHF.

The rearrangement links TRBV7-6 to TRBJ2-7; D might be TRBD1 (6 bases). Germline assignment: CDR1 SGHVS and CDR2 FNYEAQ. The length of the CDR3 is 12 residues. The ends were cut back, 6 bases at V and 6 bases at J, with 12 bases in the middle. The CDR3 loop is CASRTGGSEQYF. In DNA, the CDR3 is TGTGCCAGCAGGACAGGCGGCTCCGAGCAGTACTTC.

The chain employs TRBV2 and TRBJ2-4; D is perhaps TRBD1 (5 bases). V lost 5 bases to trimming and J lost 7 bases, with 9 bases between them. CDR3 size: 12 residues. Per the germline V gene, CDR1 is SNHLY and CDR2 is FYNNEI. The CDR3 sequence is CASSWGLNIQYF. The CDR3 DNA is TGTGCCAGCAGTTGGGGCCTTAACATTCAGTACTTC.

In its sample, this clonotype was seen many times. The V and J genes are TRBV19 and TRBJ1-5; TRBD1 might be the D (5 bases). CDR1 and CDR2 from the germline V gene are LNHDA and SQIVND (reference sequence). This CDR3 is 17 amino acids long. The ends were cut back, 6 bases at V and 4 bases at J, with 22 bases in the middle. The CDR3 nucleotides are TGTGCCAGTAGCCCCCGGGACGTTGCCCCCCGAAATCAGCCCCAGCATTTT. This encodes CASSPRDVAPRNQPQHF.

This clonotype has more than one count but fewer than ten. The V gene is TRBV7-9, the J gene TRBJ2-2; D possibly corresponds to TRBD1 (5 bases). Germline V gene lookup returns CDR1 SEHNR and CDR2 FQNEAQ (reference sequence). Trimming left V 0 bases short and J 6 bases short, with 20 bases between. The CDR3 extends over 18 amino acids. The CDR3 sequence is CASSLAWYQGISSGELFF. Written as DNA, the CDR3 is TGTGCCAGCAGCTTAGCGTGGTATCAGGGAATTAGCTCCGGGGAGCTGTTTTTT.

This clonotype was observed many times. The CDR3 region is CASSNGDRAGTEAFF. CDR3 in DNA: TGTGCCAGTAGTAACGGGGACAGGGCCGGCACTGAAGCTTTCTTT. V gene TRBV19 combines with J gene TRBJ1-1, with 9 bases that match TRBD1. There are 15 residues in the CDR3. Germline assignment: CDR1 LNHDA and CDR2 SQIVND (reference sequence). V gave up 4 bases and J gave up 4 bases; unmatched junction bases: 7.

Of note for this clonotype: A single base separates this from a much larger clone, so it may be a read error. CDR3 sequence (DNA): TGCGGCGTTGAAGGAGGGGGCAGGTACAATGAGCAGTTCTTC. The encoded protein is CGVEGGGRYNEQFF. The chain recombines TRBV29-1 with TRBJ2-1, with D possibly matching TRBD1 (7 bases). This CDR3 comprises 14 residues. Germline V CDR1 and CDR2: SQVTM, ANQGSEA.

Worth noting for this clonotype: Given a much more abundant clone one base away, this may be a read error. This chain connects TRBV2 to TRBJ1-2, with D unresolved. The V gene lost 2 bases and the J gene lost 10 bases, with 17 bases spanning the gap. The CDR3 runs 14 residues. Germline-derived CDR1 and CDR2 are SNHLY and FYNNEI. The CDR3 DNA follows: TGTGCCAGCAGTGAAAAAGCTCGAAGGTCCCCCTACACCTTC. Protein sequence: CASSEKARRSPYTF. The complete variable domain, with remaining parts taken from reference TRBV2 and TRBJ1-2, reads EPEVTQTPSHQVTQMGQEVILRCVPISNHLYFYWYRQILGQKVEFLVSFYNNEISEKSEIFDDQFSVERPDGSNFTLKIRSTKLEDSAMYFCASSEKARRSPYTFGSGTRLTVV.

The chain uses TRBV3-2 and TRBJ1-2. TRBV3-2 represents a pseudogene. CDR3 length: 12 residues. CDR3: CASSQANYGYTF. In nucleotides, the CDR3 is TGTGCCAGCAGCCAAGCCAACTATGGCTACACCTTC.

This clonotype was recorded many times. V and J are TRBV27 and TRBJ1-5, with D maybe TRBD1 (5 bases). The V gene lost 2 bases and the J gene lost 1 base, with 15 bases spanning the gap. Per the germline V gene, CDR1 is MNHEY and CDR2 is SMNVEV (reference sequence). The CDR3 loop spans 17 amino acids. Here the CDR3 DNA reads TGTGCCAGCAGTTTACAACACGGCGGGGGGAGCAATCAGCCCCAGCATTTT. It yields the protein CASSLQHGGGSNQPQHF.

A few counts support this clonotype. The chain uses TRBV6-1 and TRBJ2-3; D is possibly TRBD1 or TRBD2 (5 bases each). Germline loops: CDR1 MNHNS, CDR2 SASEGT. V gave up 1 base and J gave up 6 bases, with 11 bases separating them. The CDR3 has 14 residues. The CDR3 DNA reads TGTGCCAGCAGTGAAGTTGGGGGAGCGGATACGCAGTATTTT. As protein: CASSEVGGADTQYF.

This clonotype was detected only a few times. The chain joins TRBV4-2 to TRBJ2-3; the match to TRBD2 covers 11 bases. This CDR3 contains 17 residues. Germline-derived CDR1 and CDR2 are LGHNA and YNFKEQ. With 0 bases clipped from V and 10 bases from J, the junction kept 12 bases outside the gene matches. CDR3 DNA: TGTGCCAGCAGCCAAGAAGGGCTAGCGGGGGGTCCACGATCGCAGTATTTT. This gives the protein CASSQEGLAGGPRSQYF.

As to this clonotype: Being one base from a much bigger clone, this may be a read error. This chain joins TRBV2 and TRBJ2-1; a possible D gene is TRBD2 (6 bases). CDR1 is SNHLY, CDR2 FYNNEI, per germline. The length of the CDR3 is 16 residues. Trimming took 3 bases from V and 5 from J, leaving 17 bases between them. CDR3 loop: CASSDWGGASNNEQFF. In DNA, the CDR3 is TGTGCCAGCAGTGATTGGGGCGGGGCATCCAACAATGAGCAGTTCTTC.

This clonotype was counted ten times or more. CDR3 loop: CASKYLSGSADTQYF. CDR3 DNA: TGTGCCAGCAAATATCTTAGCGGATCGGCGGATACGCAGTATTTT. The chain uses TRBV2 and TRBJ2-3, with D tentatively TRBD2 (6 bases). The CDR3 contains 15 residues. Trimming took 7 bases from V and 6 from J, leaving 20 bases between them. Germline lookup yields CDR1 SNHLY and CDR2 FYNNEI.

This clonotype was recorded a few times. The J gene is TRBJ2-7, the V gene TRBV10-3; 7 positions agree with TRBD2. V lost 11 bases, J lost 5 bases, and 15 bases stayed unmatched. The CDR3 is 14 residues long. The germline CDR1 and CDR2 sequences are ENHRY and SYGVKD. CDR3 coding DNA: TGTGCCGCAGCCCCCAGCGGGGTTGCTAACGAGCAGTACTTC. It is translated as CAAAPSGVANEQYF.

This chain links TRBV20-1 with TRBJ1-4; D is possibly TRBD1 (5 bases). This CDR3 is built from 13 residues. Trimming cost V 6 bases and J 6 bases, with 14 bases left between them. Germline assignment: CDR1 DFQATT and CDR2 SNEGSKA (reference sequence). This chain's CDR3 is CSAQGDRDEKLFF. CDR3 coding DNA: TGCAGTGCCCAAGGGGATCGAGATGAAAAACTGTTTTTT.

In this sample, this clonotype turned up many times. Here the CDR3 DNA reads TGTGCCAGCAGCTTCCAACAGGGGGCGGTAGCTTTCTTT. Translation gives CASSFQQGAVAFF. The J gene is TRBJ1-1, the V gene TRBV7-2, with TRBD1 matching 9 bases. Germline CDR1 reads SGHTA; CDR2 reads FQGNSA. The CDR3 consists of 13 residues. Unmatched junction bases numbered 6, after V lost 3 bases and J lost 10 bases.

This clonotype was seen ten or more times. This sequence joins TRBV5-6 and TRBJ1-5; TRBD1 aligns across 8 bases. This CDR3 region has 18 residues. CDR1 and CDR2 from the germline V gene are SGHDT and YYEEEE. Trimming removed 4 bases from V and 2 bases from J; junction bases left unmatched: 14. The CDR3 DNA sequence: TGTGCCAGCAGCCAGTGGACAGGGAGCCCCAGGGGCAATCAGCCCCAGCATTTT. Translating it yields CASSQWTGSPRGNQPQHF.

This clonotype was found a few times. V usage is TRBV7-6 and J usage is TRBJ1-6, with TRBD1 identical over 7 bases. CDR1 is SGHVS, CDR2 FNYEAQ, per germline. The ends lost 5 bases at V and 5 bases at J; junction bases unmatched: 6. This CDR3 is 15 amino acids long. The DNA of the CDR3 is TGTGCCAGCAGCCTCTCGGGACAGAATAATTCACCCCTCCACTTT. Translation gives CASSLSGQNNSPLHF.

The rearrangement links TRBV29-1 to TRBJ2-7; 8 bases match TRBD2. The CDR3 is 13 residues long. V lost 7 bases, J lost 0 bases, and 5 bases stayed unmatched. In germline, CDR1 is SQVTM, CDR2 ANQGSEA. The CDR3 sequence: CSAVAGSSYEQYF. Here the CDR3 DNA reads TGCAGCGCAGTAGCGGGGAGCTCCTACGAGCAGTACTTC.